Each of the 13 T cell receptor beta chains below was sequenced from the same sample in a study of cytomegalovirus exposure and HLA in healthy donors. The PCR was carried out with 60 Vbeta primers and 13 Jbeta primers. Produced via immunoSEQ multiplex PCR; TCRdb's table is partial and in-frame only. The sample lists some 150,000 clones, around 79% occurring once. The specimen was PBMCs. The receptors come from a man aged 35 to 55 in good health and CMV-seronegative.

CDR3 protein: CASSSRDNPSSGYTF. CDR3 coding DNA: TGTGCCAGCAGTAGCCGGGACAATCCGTCTAGCGGCTACACCTTC. The rearrangement joins TRBV5-6 to TRBJ1-2, with D possibly TRBD1 on 6 matching bases. The CDR3 length is 15 residues. V was trimmed by 5 bases and J by 8 bases, leaving 22 bases between them. The V gene's germline CDR1 is SGHDT and CDR2 YYEEEE.

This sequence joins TRBV6-1 and TRBJ2-7; tentative D call: TRBD2 (6 bases). The V gene's germline CDR1 is MNHNS and CDR2 SASEGT. The ends were cut back, 3 bases at V and 4 bases at J, with 16 bases in the middle. The CDR3 runs 15 residues. DNA of the CDR3: TGTGCCAGCAGTGACCCGCGTTCAGGGAGGTACGAGCAGTACTTC. Amino acid sequence: CASSDPRSGRYEQYF.

The gene calls are TRBV6-5 and TRBJ2-7; 7 bases align to TRBD2. The CDR3 spans 15 residues. The germline CDR1 and CDR2 sequences are MNHEY and SVGAGI. The J segment lost 5 bases and the V segment lost 6 bases, leaving 13 bases of the junction unmatched. The CDR3 bases are TGTGCCAGCAGGCACCCCCGGGGGGACTTCAACGAGCAGTACTTC. Translation: CASRHPRGDFNEQYF.

The table lists this clone with a few counts. The rearrangement links TRBV4-3 to TRBJ2-3; D possibly corresponds to TRBD1 (6 bases). Germline CDR1 LGHNA, CDR2 YSLEER. V was shortened by 0 bases and J by 4 bases, with 14 bases between the two germline ends. The CDR3 covers 16 residues. In nucleotides, the CDR3 is TGCGCCAGCAGCCAAGATCCGGCAGGGGTTTCAGATACGCAGTATTTT. Translated: CASSQDPAGVSDTQYF.

This chain uses TRBV2 with TRBJ1-2; D is unclear. Trimming cost V 4 bases and J 5 bases, with 11 bases left between them. The CDR3 is 13 residues long. Germline CDR1 SNHLY, CDR2 FYNNEI. The DNA of the CDR3 is TGTGCCAGCAGTGCATCAACGGGGTATGGCTACACCTTC. This encodes CASSASTGYGYTF.

V is TRBV10-3 and J is TRBJ2-3; the match to TRBD2 covers 13 bases. Germline CDR1 reads ENHRY; CDR2 reads SYGVKD. The trim removed 4 bases at V and 2 bases at J, leaving 9 bases unmatched. The CDR3 runs 18 residues. CDR3 in amino acids: CAISGRTSGGANTDTQYF. The CDR3 DNA reads as TGTGCCATCAGTGGGCGGACTAGCGGGGGTGCTAACACAGATACGCAGTATTTT.

This clone has just a few counts. The rearrangement joins TRBV5-4 to TRBJ1-4; D gene unclear. V shed 1 base and J shed 7 bases, with 11 bases lying between them. The CDR3 runs to 14 residues. Germline loops: CDR1 SGHNT, CDR2 YYREEE (reference sequence). As DNA, the CDR3 is TGTGCCAGCAGCTTGAGCACGGAGGTTGAAAAACTGTTTTTT. It codes for CASSLSTEVEKLFF.

The genes are TRBV19 and TRBJ1-1, with 7 bases identical to TRBD1. In germline, CDR1 is LNHDA, CDR2 SQIVND (reference sequence). This CDR3 comprises 13 residues. V lost 3 bases to trimming and J lost 11 bases; unmatched junction nucleotides: 9. The CDR3 spells CASSIAQGLWAFF. The DNA for the CDR3 is TGTGCCAGTAGTATTGCACAGGGGCTCTGGGCTTTCTTT.

The V gene is TRBV30, the J gene TRBJ2-7, with 7 nucleotides matching TRBD1. From germline, CDR1 is GTSNPN and CDR2 SVGIG (reference sequence). V gave up 5 bases and J gave up 7 bases; unmatched junction bases: 11. CDR3 length equals 13 residues. The CDR3 spells CAWARGQGLEQYF. The CDR3 nucleotides read TGTGCCTGGGCGAGGGGGCAGGGTTTAGAGCAGTACTTC.

Comments on this clone: The junction and the germline gene differ at one end; a read error may be behind it. The V and J genes are TRBV4-1 and TRBJ1-3, with D unresolved. In germline, CDR1 is MGHRA, CDR2 YSYEKL. The CDR3 is 15 residues long. The CDR3 loop reads CAGSRVQATGNTIYF. In DNA, the CDR3 is TGCGCCGGCAGCCGTGTCCAGGCCACTGGAAACACCATATATTTT.

The V and J genes are TRBV7-9 and TRBJ2-5, with TRBD1 identical over 8 bases. Germline CDR1 reads SEHNR; CDR2 reads FQNEAQ (reference sequence). The CDR3 length is 15 residues. V shed 5 bases, J shed 1 base, and the junction held 6 bases outside the gene matches. CDR3 protein: CASSPWTGPQETQYF. The CDR3, as DNA: TGTGCCAGCAGCCCGTGGACAGGGCCCCAAGAGACCCAGTACTTC.

This clone has more than one count but fewer than ten. The V and J genes are TRBV6-4 and TRBJ1-5, with 9 bases fitting TRBD1. The CDR3 totals 13 residues. Germline CDR1 reads MRHNA; CDR2 reads SNTAGT. V shed 5 bases and J 9 bases; nucleotides not matched to a gene: 5. CDR3 amino acids: CASSLDRGAPQHF. The DNA of the CDR3 is TGTGCCAGCAGTTTGGACAGGGGTGCGCCCCAGCATTTT.

The rearrangement joins TRBV6-5 to TRBJ1-5; no reliable D call. Trimming removed 3 bases from V and 6 bases from J, with 9 bases in between. Looked up from germline, CDR1 is MNHEY and CDR2 is SVGAGI. The CDR3 spans 13 residues. CDR3 sequence reads: CASSYSPGQPQHF. CDR3 nucleotide sequence: TGTGCCAGCAGTTATTCGCCCGGTCAGCCCCAGCATTTT.